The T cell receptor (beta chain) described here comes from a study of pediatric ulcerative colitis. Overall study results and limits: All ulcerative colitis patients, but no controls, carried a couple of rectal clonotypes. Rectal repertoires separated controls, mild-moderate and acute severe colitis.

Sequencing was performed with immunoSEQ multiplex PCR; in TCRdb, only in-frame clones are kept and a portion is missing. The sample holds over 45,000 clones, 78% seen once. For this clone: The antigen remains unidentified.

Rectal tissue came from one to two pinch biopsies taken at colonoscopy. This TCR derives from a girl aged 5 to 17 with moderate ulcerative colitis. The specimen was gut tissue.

Here the CDR3 DNA reads TGCGCCAGCAGCCAAGACAGGGGATTTAGGTCTGAAGCTTTCTTT. The encoded protein is CASSQDRGFRSEAFF. V usage is TRBV4-3 and J usage is TRBJ1-1, with D possibly TRBD1 on 6 matching bases. The CDR3 has 15 residues. Per the germline V gene, CDR1 is LGHNA and CDR2 is YSLEER. Trimming shortened V by 0 bases and J by 6 bases, and 14 bases separated the two germline ends.